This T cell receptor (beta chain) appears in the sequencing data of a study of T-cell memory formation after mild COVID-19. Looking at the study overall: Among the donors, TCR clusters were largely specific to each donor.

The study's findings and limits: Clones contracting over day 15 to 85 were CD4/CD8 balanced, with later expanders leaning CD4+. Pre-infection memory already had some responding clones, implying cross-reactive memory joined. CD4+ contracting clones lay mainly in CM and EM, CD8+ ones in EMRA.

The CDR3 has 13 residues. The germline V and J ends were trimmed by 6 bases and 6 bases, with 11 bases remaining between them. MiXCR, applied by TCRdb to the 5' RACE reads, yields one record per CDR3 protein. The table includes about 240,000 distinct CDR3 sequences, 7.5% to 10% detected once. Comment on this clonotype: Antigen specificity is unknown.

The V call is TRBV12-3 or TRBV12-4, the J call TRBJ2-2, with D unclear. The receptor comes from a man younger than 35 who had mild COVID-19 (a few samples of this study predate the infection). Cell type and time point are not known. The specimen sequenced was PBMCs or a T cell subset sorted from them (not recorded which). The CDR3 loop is CASSLPYAGELFF. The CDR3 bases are TGTGCCAGCAGCCTGCCCTATGCCGGGGAGCTGTTTTTT.